This T cell receptor beta chain was sequenced during a study of shared clonotypes between healthy human individuals. Study-level points and caveats: Across subsets, estimated richness was generally greater for naive than for memory populations. Clonotype sharing among donors was thought likely to change with sequencing depth. In the sorted subsets, rarefaction showed sequencing was incomplete despite large depth.

The naive CD8 population came from CD45RO-negative cells selected for CCR7, without terminally differentiated effector memory CD45RA+ cells. The assay used deep level. Repertoires were generated with immunoSEQ multiplex PCR, while TCRdb's copy carries only in-frame clones and drops some. Here the sample spans about 600,000 clones, nearly 98% being singletons. The CDR3 has 15 amino acids. The germline V gene encodes CDR1 SGHVS and CDR2 FNYEAQ. V was clipped by 5 bases and J by 2 bases, with 13 bases between them. As concerns this clone: As yet, its antigen is unknown.

Sequenced: naive CD8+ T cells sorted from blood. The clonotype was recovered from a man aged 25 to 40 in good health. The gene calls are TRBV7-6 and TRBJ2-1; possibly TRBD2 for D (6 bases). The CDR3 reads CASSLRLETYNEQFF. CDR3 nucleotides: TGTGCCAGCAGCCTCCGACTAGAAACCTACAATGAGCAGTTCTTC.